This T cell receptor beta chain was recovered during a study of CD8 T cells in Susac syndrome (dated by TCRdb to between 2018 and 2021). Some background on the complete study: The study used repertoire sequencing to test whether antigen drove CD8+ T cell activation and differentiation in Susac syndrome.

About this clonotype itself: The antigen it recognizes is unknown. No clone much larger than this one lies a single base away; base qualities are absent.

RNA was extracted with the RNeasy kit and roughly 0.45 to 1 ug was reverse transcribed using random hexamers. TCR beta CDR3 regions were amplified with the immunoSEQ multiplex PCR assay covering 54 Vbeta and 13 Jbeta segments. PCR amplification bias was corrected by using a synthetic template baseline for primer optimization and computational correction. On the study's bioinformatics: Reads were assigned to V, D and J genes according to IMGT and analyzed in immunoSEQ Analyzer, with only productive sequences retained. To calculate clonality, Shannon entropy was normalized by log2 of the number of productive unique sequences and then subtracted from one. Public and private clones were assessed among the 100 most prevalent clones of each patient and control. A clone was defined as Susac-specific if it was absent from the healthy and MS cohorts, from 1052 published viral clones and from other ImmuneACCESS disease sequences. TCRdb applied fastp at Q25 and MiXCR to the public reads, then kept only in-frame beta chains. For every CDR3 protein sequence, its rows merge into one entry that carries the most common genes and DNA. The V and J calls and clone size come from TCRdb's table, not from the authors' own analysis. The sample includes 110,000 or so distinct CDR3 sequences, with 90% to 95% observed a single time. Together, the top ten hold about 0.096% of the sample.

Peripheral blood CD8+ and CD4+ T cells from healthy donors, Susac syndrome patients and multiple sclerosis patients were profiled using high-throughput TCR beta sequencing. Multiple sclerosis controls were treatment-naive patients with stable or active relapsing-remitting disease fulfilling revised McDonald criteria. Bulk CD8+ and CD4+ T cells were purified magnetically by negative isolation, whereas CD8+ TEMRA cells were enriched by FACS. Blood was drawn into EDTA tubes, processed within 24 hours, and PBMCs were isolated by density gradient centrifugation. PBMCs destined for TCR sequencing were cryopreserved in liquid nitrogen and later thawed in a 37 °C water bath. The sorted or isolated CD4+, CD8+ and CD8+ TEMRA cells had a purity of 90% or higher. The research as a whole found: The TCR sequencing and HLA analysis was acknowledged to have included a relatively small number of individuals.

The CDR3 contains 15 residues, cysteine and phenylalanine counted. The sequence is cut down to CDR3 DNA, 45 bases in frame from base 1. V is clipped by 3 bases and J by 1 base, and the sequence between their germline boundaries is 12 bases long. CDR1 and CDR2 (MNHNY, SVGAGI) derive from the germline V gene (reference sequence). Sequencing was performed on CD4+ T cells from PBMCs. The rearranged chain carries TRBV6-6 and TRBJ1-1, with TRBD1 perhaps the D gene, on 5 matching bases. The clonotype comes from a human donor with multiple sclerosis. The DNA sequence is given as TGTGCCAGCAGTTATGGGACGTCGGGGAACACTGAAGCTTTCTTT. It is translated as CASSYGTSGNTEAFF.